What follows describes a single T cell receptor (beta chain). Profiling relied on immunoSEQ multiplex PCR, and the TCRdb table lists in-frame clones only, not all of them. Of about 240,000 clones listed, approximately 87% are singletons. CDR3 size: 15 residues. The germline CDR1 and CDR2 sequences are MDHEN and SYDVKM. V was pared by 2 bases and J by 4 bases, with 5 bases of the junction left unmatched. These data are taken from a study of blood T cell repertoires in COVID-19. The chain employs TRBV28 and TRBJ2-1; 7 nucleotides match TRBD2. The sequence was obtained from a man in his fifties or sixties with acute or convalescent COVID-19. The sequencing sample was made of peripheral blood. The DNA of the CDR3 is TGTGCCAGCAGTTTAGTGAGCGGGGTTTACAATGAGCAGTTCTTC. Residues: CASSLVSGVYNEQFF. The whole variable domain, remainder taken from reference TRBV28 and TRBJ2-1, is DVKVTQSSRYLVKRTGEKVFLECVQDMDHENMFWYRQDPGLGLRLIYFSYDVKMKEKGDIPEGYSVSREKKERFSLILESASTNQTSMYLCASSLVSGVYNEQFFGPGTRLTVL.